This T cell receptor (beta chain) was found in a study of blood T cell repertoires in COVID-19. Turning to the study itself: COVID-19 samples, acute and convalescent, were from the United States, Italy and Spain. Sample material is recorded as cDNA or gDNA derived from T cells, B-cell-depleted T cells, or PBMCs.

Germline CDR1 LNHDA, CDR2 SQIVND (reference sequence). The CDR3 loop spans 12 amino acids. V was trimmed by 3 bases and J by 16 bases, leaving 15 bases between them. This table comes from immunoSEQ multiplex PCR, and its TCRdb copy is limited to in-frame clones, with some not included. Among 100,000 to 150,000 clones, 90% were seen once, and the ten largest hold more than 3%. This chain links TRBV19 with TRBJ1-4; D is unresolved. This sequence was found in a woman aged 55-69 years with COVID-19, enrolled during active disease. Sequencing was done on a sample of peripheral blood. In DNA, the CDR3 is TGTGCCAGTAGTATGGACCCGGGAAGGTGGTTTTTT. Translating gives CASSMDPGRWFF.